The clone carrying this TCR beta chain occurred many times. Antigen specificity is unknown. The source of the sample is a study of T cell repertoires in cytomegalovirus infection. General study findings and limits: In two of eight donors, the top clonotype was HLA-C-restricted CMV-specific.

TCRdb analysed the reads with MiXCR anew, one entry per CDR3 protein. The sample gives 400,000 or so distinct CDR3 sequences, 15% to 20% of which show up once; 8.5% to 10% is in the top ten. The CDR3 has 14 amino acids. Germline V gene lookup returns CDR1 SGHTA and CDR2 FQGNSA. J lost 0 bases, V lost 6 bases, and 2 bases had no gene match. The chain joins TRBV7-2 to TRBJ1-5; 7 bases match TRBD1. This sequence originates from a human donor in good health (CMV status not recorded). Some clones in this sample may be carry-over from other donors' samples. The sequenced material came from PBMCs. CDR3 protein: CASSRDSSNQPQHF. For the CDR3, the DNA is TGTGCCAGCAGTCGGGACAGTAGCAATCAGCCCCAGCATTTT.